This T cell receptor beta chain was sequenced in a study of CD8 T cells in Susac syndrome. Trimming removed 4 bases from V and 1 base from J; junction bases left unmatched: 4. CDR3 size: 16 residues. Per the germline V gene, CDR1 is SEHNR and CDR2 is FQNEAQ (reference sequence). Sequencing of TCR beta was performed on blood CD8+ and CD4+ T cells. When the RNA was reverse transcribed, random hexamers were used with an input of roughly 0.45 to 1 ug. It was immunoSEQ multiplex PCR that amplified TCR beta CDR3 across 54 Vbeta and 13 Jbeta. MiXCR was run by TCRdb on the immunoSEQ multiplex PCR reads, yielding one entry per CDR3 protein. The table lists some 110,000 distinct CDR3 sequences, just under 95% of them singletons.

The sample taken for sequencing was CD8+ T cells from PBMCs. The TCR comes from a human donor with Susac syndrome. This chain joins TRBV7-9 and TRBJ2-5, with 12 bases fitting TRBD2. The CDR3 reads CASSSRLAGVQETQYF. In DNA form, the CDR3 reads TGTGCCAGCAGCTCTAGACTAGCGGGGGTCCAAGAGACCCAGTACTTC.